Sequencing of this T cell receptor (beta chain) was carried out in a study of a mutant IDH1 vaccine in newly diagnosed glioma. Study overall: Pretreatment consisted of radiotherapy, temozolomide, or both, with most receiving both. Study-wide results and caveats: Among patients, 90% to 95% showed immune responses induced by the vaccine.

The table came from immunoSEQ multiplex PCR; TCRdb's copy has only in-frame clones and leaves some out. The sample comprises around 53,000 clones, 90% to 95% of which are singletons, and about 2.4% rests with the top ten. Time point denoted: week 11, during vaccination. Topical imiquimod accompanied each vaccine dose, which consisted of 300 ug of mutant IDH1 20-mer peptide. Comments on this clone: The antigen remains unidentified.

This CDR3 comprises 13 residues. The V gene's germline CDR1 is SGHAT and CDR2 FQNNGV. The V and J ends lost 5 bases and 5 bases respectively, with 10 bases between them. Sequences were derived from PBMCs, sampled from a glioma patient whose treatment included an IDH1 peptide vaccine. This sequence originates from a man between 50 and 59 years old with glioma. J is TRBJ1-5 and V is TRBV11-2, with D maybe TRBD1 (5 bases). This CDR3 reads CASSTGLDQPQHF. CDR3 coding DNA: TGTGCCAGCAGCACGGGACTTGATCAGCCCCAGCATTTT.